This T cell receptor beta chain was recovered during a study of T-cell memory formation after mild COVID-19. As for the study in general: The two donors had largely donor-specific TCR clusters. General study findings and limits: The finding that pre-infection memory included some responding clones suggested that cross-reactive memory joined. CD4+ contracting clones lay mainly in CM and EM, CD8+ ones in EMRA.

The CDR3 sequence is 15 residues long. The V segment lost 4 bases and the J segment 4 bases; nucleotides outside the gene matches: 5. CDR1 is SGHRS, CDR2 YFSETQ, per germline. There are a few counts of this clonotype. What it binds is not known. 5'RACE with constant-segment primers yielded barcoded, UMI-tagged TCR alpha and TCR beta cDNA libraries. One entry per CDR3 protein results from TCRdb running MiXCR on the 5' RACE reads. Among over 120,000 distinct CDR3 sequences, approximately 6% were seen once, and the ten largest hold about 2.1%. This clonotype was sampled from an adult woman who had mild COVID-19 (a few samples of this study predate the infection). Cell type and time point are not known. Sequencing was done on a sample of PBMCs or a T cell subset sorted from them (not recorded which). The V gene is TRBV5-1, the J gene TRBJ2-2; TRBD1 matches at 9 bases. For the CDR3, the DNA is TGCGCCAGCAGCACCGGGACAGGGATCACCGGGGAGCTGTTTTTT. Amino acid sequence: CASSTGTGITGELFF.